Below, 8 T cell receptor beta chains from the same sample are listed, as sequenced in a study of PD-1 blockade in classical Hodgkin lymphoma. The method was immunoSEQ multiplex PCR; TCRdb's version includes in-frame clones alone and lacks a portion of them. The sample has roughly 50,000 clones, approximately 81% seen once. Every single patient, without exception, relapsed after autologous stem cell transplantation, and brentuximab vedotin exposure varied. This specimen was peripheral blood mononuclear cells (PBMCs), taken at baseline. The origin of the receptors is a human donor with classical Hodgkin lymphoma.

The CDR3 bases are TGTGCCAGCAGCGTAATGTGGAAGAACACTGAAGCTTTCTTT. It is translated as CASSVMWKNTEAFF. The V and J genes are TRBV9 and TRBJ1-1, with no clear D. The CDR3 totals 14 residues. Germline V gene sequence: CDR1 SGDLS, CDR2 YYNGEE. V was cut by 1 base and J by 1 base, with 8 bases left in between.

The chain combines TRBV7-2 with TRBJ2-7, with 10 nucleotides matching TRBD2. V lost 3 bases to trimming and J lost 6 bases; unmatched junction nucleotides: 8. Looked up from germline, CDR1 is SGHTA and CDR2 is FQGNSA. The CDR3 sequence is 15 residues long. DNA for the CDR3: TGTGCCAGCAGCTTCACGGCTAGCGGGAGTTTCGAGCAGTACTTC. Encoded protein: CASSFTASGSFEQYF.

The genes are TRBV7-6 and TRBJ2-4; 12 nucleotides match TRBD1. With V trimmed by 5 bases and J by 5 bases, 1 base remained unmatched. The germline V gene has CDR1 SGHVS and CDR2 FNYEAQ. The CDR3 has 14 residues. This CDR3 reads CASSRDRGQNIQYF. The CDR3 DNA sequence: TGTGCCAGCAGCCGGGACAGGGGGCAAAACATTCAGTACTTC.

J is TRBJ2-3 and V is TRBV5-5; D unclear. The V end was cut by 5 bases, the J end by 0 bases, with 7 bases between. CDR1 and CDR2 from the germline V gene are SGHKS and YYEKEE (reference sequence). The CDR3 is 13 amino acids. The CDR3 region has the DNA TGTGCCAGCAGGGCCGGGAGCACAGATACGCAGTATTTT. It specifies CASRAGSTDTQYF.

CDR3 sequence (DNA): TGTGCTAGTGGCCCAGGGGGCAGCTACGAGCAGTACTTC. Translated, it gives CASGPGGSYEQYF. The chain carries TRBV12-5 and TRBJ2-7; 8 nucleotides agree with TRBD1. The germline CDR1 and CDR2 sequences are LGHNT and FRNRAP. The V and J ends lost 6 bases and 3 bases, in that order; junction bases with no gene match: 4. There are 13 residues in the CDR3.

The chain has TRBV7-9 and TRBJ2-3; 11 bases map to TRBD2. With 3 bases clipped from V and 4 bases from J, the junction kept 12 bases outside the gene matches. CDR1 and CDR2 from the germline V gene are SEHNR and FQNEAQ (reference sequence). CDR3 length: 18 residues. The CDR3 DNA sequence: TGTGCCAGCAGCTTCTTAGCGGGAGGGGGTTTCCCGTCAGATACGCAGTATTTT. It is translated as CASSFLAGGGFPSDTQYF.

The chain is built from TRBV19 and TRBJ1-4; 12 nucleotides match TRBD1. CDR3 size: 16 residues. CDR1 is LNHDA and CDR2 is SQIVND in the germline V gene (reference sequence). V dropped 5 bases and J dropped 7; count of bases not matched to a gene: 8. CDR3 nucleotide sequence: TGTGCCAGTAGTGGGGACAGGGGGCGCTTTGGTGAAAAACTGTTTTTT. It specifies CASSGDRGRFGEKLFF.

The rearrangement uses TRBV18 and TRBJ1-1; D is ambiguous. Per germline, CDR1 KGHSH and CDR2 LQKENI. CDR3 length equals 14 residues. Trimming pared 1 base from V and 2 bases from J, leaving 8 bases between. The CDR3 nucleotides read TGTGCCAGCTCACCACGGTGGGAAAACACTGAAGCTTTCTTT. Translating it yields CASSPRWENTEAFF.